The present entry profiles one T cell receptor (beta chain) with its context. The germline gives CDR1 SGHKS, CDR2 YYEKEE (reference sequence). CDR3 length: 12 amino acids. J was trimmed by 11 bases and V by 3 bases; bases with no gene match: 4. This entry is derived from a study of blood T cell repertoires in COVID-19. Authors' processing steps: Estimation of nucleated cell counts relied on the amplification of reference gene primers. The data were produced by immunoSEQ multiplex PCR, yet TCRdb's version contains in-frame clones alone and is incomplete. That table gives V, J and clone size, and the DNA gave D and trimming. Among roughly 230,000 clones listed, about 88% were seen once.

The clonotype comes from a man between 70 and 80 years old with acute or convalescent COVID-19. The sample comprised peripheral blood. The rearrangement joins TRBV5-5 to TRBJ2-1; TRBD1 aligns across 8 bases. The DNA of the CDR3 is TGTGCCAGCAGCTGGGACAGGACTCAGCAGTTCTTC. Residues: CASSWDRTQQFF.